This TCR beta chain was recovered during a study of post-analysis software for immune sequencing data. As for the study in general: Disease courses included relapsing-remitting, secondary progressive and progressive-relapsing multiple sclerosis. General observations from the study: Normalized Chao1 diversity in multiple sclerosis patients fell significantly below that of controls. Controls showed lower frequencies than patients for several TRBV segments, and TRBV5-6, TRBV5-1 and TRBV20-1 were among these.

The V end was cut by 1 base, the J end by 4 bases, with 19 bases between. Looked up from germline, CDR1 is MNHNS and CDR2 is SASEGT. The CDR3 runs to 17 residues. The TCR beta cDNA libraries contained unique molecular identifiers. The yield from about 1 to 10 million T cells was 500,000 or so cDNA molecules in total. TCRdb re-called the PCR reads with MiXCR, one entry per CDR3 protein. The sample records more than 350,000 distinct CDR3 sequences, 30% to 40% being singletons. To note about this clonotype: Its antigen is unidentified.

The source is a girl aged 2-9 years with multiple sclerosis. The sample comprised blood. This rearrangement joins TRBV6-1 to TRBJ1-1; D may be TRBD1 (5 bases). The CDR3 is CASSEGLGRPRRTEAFF. For the CDR3, the DNA is TGTGCCAGCAGTGAAGGCCTGGGGCGACCTCGGCGCACTGAAGCTTTCTTT.